A selection of T cell receptor beta chains follows, all from one sample in a study of blood T cell repertoires in COVID-19. Some clones are missing from TCRdb's copy, which holds only in-frame ones; the method was immunoSEQ multiplex PCR. This sample yields tens of thousands of clones, of which roughly 90% are seen a single time; 9.5% to 13% belongs to the top ten. The sample was peripheral blood. These receptors came from a man between 65 and 85 years old with acute or convalescent COVID-19. Both conserved end residues are part of each CDR3. D genes are given only for firm matches. The size of a clone is reported for some rows only, either as once, few or many, or as a class for expanded clones.

CASSLYLLAGAPNEQFF,TGTGCCAGCAGCTTATACTTACTAGCGGGAGCTCCGAATGAGCAGTTCTTC,TRBD2,-,TRBV7-2,TRBJ2-1
CASSRLARFRETQYF,TGTGCCAGCAGCAGACTAGCGCGATTCCGGGAGACCCAGTACTTC,TRBD2,-,TRBV11-1,TRBJ2-5
CASSVRDLNTGELFF,TGTGCCAGCAGCGTCCGGGATTTGAACACCGGGGAGCTGTTTTTT,-,-,TRBV9,TRBJ2-2
CASSPGRTGAYEQYF,TGCGCCAGCAGCCCAGGGAGGACAGGGGCCTACGAGCAGTACTTC,TRBD1,once,TRBV4-1,TRBJ2-7
CASSPGQYTEAFF,TGTGCCAGCAGCCCGGGACAGTACACTGAAGCTTTCTTT,TRBD1,-,TRBV3-1/TRBV3-2,TRBJ1-1
CASRTMGVETGTDTQYF,TGTGCCAGCAGGACGATGGGTGTGGAGACCGGCACAGATACGCAGTATTTT,-,-,TRBV28,TRBJ2-3
CASSSGGEQFF,TGTGCCAGCAGCTCGGGGGGTGAGCAGTTCTTC,TRBD2,-,TRBV7-7,TRBJ2-1
CASRSTSGSSYEQYF,TGTGCCAGCAGGTCCACTAGCGGGAGTTCCTACGAGCAGTACTTC,TRBD2,-,TRBV6-6,TRBJ2-7
CASRGRGSGELFF,TGTGCCAGCAGGGGGCGAGGCTCCGGGGAGCTGTTTTTT,-,-,TRBV7-8,TRBJ2-2
CASSYSGQGRNQPQHF,TGTGCCAGCAGTTACTCAGGACAGGGGCGTAATCAGCCCCAGCATTTT,TRBD1,-,TRBV6-2/TRBV6-3,TRBJ1-5
CASSDPRSGNTIYF,TGTGCCAGCAGTGACCCGCGCTCTGGAAACACCATATATTTT,-,once,TRBV2,TRBJ1-3
CSVHETLAGGQQFF,TGCAGCGTTCACGAGACACTAGCGGGAGGACAGCAGTTCTTC,TRBD2,-,TRBV29-1,TRBJ2-1
CASTADRGRSHTEAFF,TGTGCCAGCACCGCGGACAGGGGGCGGTCGCACACTGAAGCTTTCTTT,TRBD1,-,TRBV28,TRBJ1-1